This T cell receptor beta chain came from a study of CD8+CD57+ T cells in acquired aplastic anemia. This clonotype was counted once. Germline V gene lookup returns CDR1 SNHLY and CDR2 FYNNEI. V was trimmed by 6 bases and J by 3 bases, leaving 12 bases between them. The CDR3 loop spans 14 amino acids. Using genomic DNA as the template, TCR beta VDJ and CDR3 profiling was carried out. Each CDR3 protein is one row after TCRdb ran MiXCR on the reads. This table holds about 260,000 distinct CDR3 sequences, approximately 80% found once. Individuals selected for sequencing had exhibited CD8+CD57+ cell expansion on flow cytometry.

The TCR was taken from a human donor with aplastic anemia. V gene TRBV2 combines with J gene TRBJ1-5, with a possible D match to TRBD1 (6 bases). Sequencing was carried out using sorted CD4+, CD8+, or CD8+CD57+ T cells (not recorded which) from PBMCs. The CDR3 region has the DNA TGTGCCAGCAGCGACGGACAGTCCAATCAGCCCCAGCATTTT. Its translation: CASSDGQSNQPQHF.